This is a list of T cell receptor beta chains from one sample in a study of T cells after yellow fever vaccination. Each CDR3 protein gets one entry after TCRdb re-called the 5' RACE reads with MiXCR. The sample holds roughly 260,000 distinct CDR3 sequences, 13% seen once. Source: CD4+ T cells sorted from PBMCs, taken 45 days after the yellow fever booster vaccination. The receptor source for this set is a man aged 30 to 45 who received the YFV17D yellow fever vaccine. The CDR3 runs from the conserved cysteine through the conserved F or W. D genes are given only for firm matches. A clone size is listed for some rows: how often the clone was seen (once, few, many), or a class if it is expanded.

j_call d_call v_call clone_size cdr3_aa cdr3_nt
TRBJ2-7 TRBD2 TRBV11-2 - CASSLGLTSGFSEQYF TGTGCCAGCAGCTTAGGCTTGACTAGCGGGTTTTCCGAGCAGTACTTC
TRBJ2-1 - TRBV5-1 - CASSSPGTQQFF TGCGCCAGCAGCTCCCCCGGGACGCAGCAGTTCTTC
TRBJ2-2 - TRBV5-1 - CASSPRAGSNTGELFF TGCGCCAGCAGCCCCCGGGCAGGATCGAACACCGGGGAGCTGTTTTTT
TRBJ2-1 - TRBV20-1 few CSAEDHGEQFF TGCAGTGCCGAAGACCACGGTGAGCAGTTCTTC
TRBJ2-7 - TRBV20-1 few CSASGTHYEQYF TGCAGTGCTAGTGGGACACACTACGAGCAGTACTTC
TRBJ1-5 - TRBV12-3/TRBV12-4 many CASTIGTPAQPQHF TGTGCCAGCACCATAGGGACACCTGCTCAGCCCCAGCATTTT
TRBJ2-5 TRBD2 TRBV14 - CASSRGLVETQYF TGTGCCAGCAGCCGCGGACTAGTTGAGACCCAGTACTTC
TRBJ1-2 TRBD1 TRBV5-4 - CASSLDVTGFRYGYTF TGTGCCAGCAGCTTGGACGTGACAGGGTTTCGCTATGGCTACACCTTC
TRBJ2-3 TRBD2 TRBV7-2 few CASSSTSSGSTDTQYF TGTGCCAGCAGCTCCACCTCTAGCGGGAGCACAGATACGCAGTATTTT
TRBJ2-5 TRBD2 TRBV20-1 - CSSRDWASGRKPQETQYF TGCAGTTCTAGAGATTGGGCTAGCGGGAGGAAACCCCAAGAGACCCAGTACTTC
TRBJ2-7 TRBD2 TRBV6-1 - CASRSRGGAYEQYF TGTGCCAGCAGATCGCGGGGAGGGGCCTACGAGCAGTACTTC
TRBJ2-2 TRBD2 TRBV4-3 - CASSGLGLTGELFF TGCGCCAGCAGCGGACTAGGTCTCACCGGGGAGCTGTTTTTT
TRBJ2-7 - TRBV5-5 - CASSFGQAEPSRDEQYF TGTGCCAGCAGCTTTGGCCAAGCTGAACCATCTAGAGACGAGCAGTACTTC
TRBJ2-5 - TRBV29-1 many CSVTPKETQYF TGCAGCGTTACACCAAAAGAGACCCAGTACTTC
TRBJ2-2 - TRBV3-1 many CASSPSYIPELFF TGTGCCAGCAGCCCCTCGTACATCCCGGAGCTGTTTTTT
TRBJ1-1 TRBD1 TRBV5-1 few CASSLAFWQGSGGPEAFF TGCGCCAGCAGCTTGGCGTTTTGGCAGGGTTCAGGGGGCCCAGAAGCTTTCTTT
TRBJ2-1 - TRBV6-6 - CASSYGWGNEQFF TGTGCCAGCAGTTATGGATGGGGCAATGAGCAGTTCTTC
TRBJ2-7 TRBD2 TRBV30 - CACQGGGGPYEQYF TGTGCCTGTCAGGGCGGGGGAGGGCCCTACGAGCAGTACTTC
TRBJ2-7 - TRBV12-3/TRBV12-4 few CASSTPGAVGYEQYF TGTGCCAGCAGTACCCCCGGGGCGGTTGGCTACGAGCAGTACTTC
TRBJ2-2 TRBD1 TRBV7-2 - CASSSGTGGSAGELFF TGTGCCAGCAGCTCCGGGACAGGGGGCTCGGCCGGGGAGCTGTTTTTT
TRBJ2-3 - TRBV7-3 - CASSGRATGTDTQYF TGTGCCAGCAGCGGACGAGCAACTGGCACAGATACGCAGTATTTT
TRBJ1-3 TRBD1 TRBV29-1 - CSVGLDRSGNTIYF TGCAGCGTCGGGCTGGACAGGTCCGGAAACACCATATATTTT
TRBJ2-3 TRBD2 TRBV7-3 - CASSLQPAGGSDTQYF TGTGCCAGCAGCTTACAACCAGCGGGAGGGTCAGATACGCAGTATTTT
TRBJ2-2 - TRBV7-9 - CASSPPPPLTGELFF TGTGCCAGCTCCCCCCCTCCTCCCTTAACCGGGGAGCTGTTTTTT
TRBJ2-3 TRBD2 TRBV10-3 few CAISERLAGVRMTDTQYF TGTGCCATCAGTGAGAGACTAGCGGGAGTAAGGATGACAGATACGCAGTATTTT
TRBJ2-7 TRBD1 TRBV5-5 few CASSFVGAGTGIYEQYF TGTGCCAGCAGCTTTGTGGGAGCCGGGACAGGGATCTACGAGCAGTACTTC
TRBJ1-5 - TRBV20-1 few CSANRAPDQPQHF TGCAGTGCTAACAGGGCCCCCGATCAGCCCCAGCATTTT
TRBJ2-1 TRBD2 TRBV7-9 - CASSPGTSGRSGQFF TGTGCCAGCAGCCCCGGGACTAGCGGGAGATCGGGGCAGTTCTTC
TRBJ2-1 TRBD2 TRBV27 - CASSTLAGGINEQFF TGTGCCAGCAGTACCCTAGCGGGAGGGATCAATGAGCAGTTCTTC
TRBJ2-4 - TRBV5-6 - CASSLGRKNIQYF TGTGCCAGCAGCTTGGGACGGAAAAACATTCAGTACTTC
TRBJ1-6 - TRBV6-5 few CASRGYGGVHF TGTGCCAGCCGGGGGTACGGAGGGGTCCACTTT
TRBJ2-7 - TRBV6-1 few CASKGAGQLNEQYF TGTGCCAGCAAGGGGGCGGGACAGTTAAACGAGCAGTACTTC
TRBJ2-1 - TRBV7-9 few CASSPYSSGNEQFF TGTGCCAGCAGCCCTTACTCCTCTGGGAATGAGCAGTTCTTC
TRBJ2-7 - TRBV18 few CASSPGAGDEQYF TGTGCCAGCTCACCGGGGGCGGGAGACGAGCAGTACTTC
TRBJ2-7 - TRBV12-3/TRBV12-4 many CASRGGPYEQYF TGTGCCAGCAGGGGTGGCCCCTACGAGCAGTACTTC
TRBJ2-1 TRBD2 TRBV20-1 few CSGTSGSNEQFF TGCAGTGGGACTAGCGGGAGCAATGAGCAGTTCTTC
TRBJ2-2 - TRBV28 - CASSPGGSHTGELFF TGTGCCAGCAGTCCCGGGGGCAGCCACACCGGGGAGCTGTTTTTT
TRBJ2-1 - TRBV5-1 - CASSRRIDEQFF TGCGCCAGCAGCCGCAGGATTGATGAGCAGTTCTTC
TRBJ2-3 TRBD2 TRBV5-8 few CASSSGTSGRTDTQYF TGTGCCAGCAGCTCAGGGACTAGCGGGAGAACAGATACGCAGTATTTT
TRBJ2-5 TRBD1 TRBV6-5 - CASSYPTGDHQETQYF TGTGCCAGCAGTTACCCGACAGGGGATCACCAAGAGACCCAGTACTTC
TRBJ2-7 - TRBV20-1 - CSASPGPIYEQYF TGCAGTGCTAGTCCGGGACCGATATACGAGCAGTACTTC
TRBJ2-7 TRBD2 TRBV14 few CASSLAGGIEQYF TGTGCCAGCAGTCTAGCGGGAGGGATCGAGCAGTACTTC
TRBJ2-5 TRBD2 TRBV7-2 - CASSLWGGTQYF TGTGCCAGCAGCCTCTGGGGGGGGACCCAGTACTTC
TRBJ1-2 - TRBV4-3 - CASSQDVGPVGYTF TGCGCCAGCAGCCAAGATGTCGGACCTGTGGGCTACACCTTC
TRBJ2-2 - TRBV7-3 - CASSSGLYTGELFF TGTGCCAGCAGCTCGGGACTTTACACCGGGGAGCTGTTTTTT
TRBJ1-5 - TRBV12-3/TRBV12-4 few CASSLTYQPQHF TGTGCCAGCAGTTTAACCTATCAGCCCCAGCATTTT
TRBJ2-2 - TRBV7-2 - CASSLTGNTGELFF TGTGCCAGCAGCTTAACCGGTAACACCGGGGAGCTGTTTTTT
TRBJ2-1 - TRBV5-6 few CASSLATDHLYNEQFF TGTGCCAGCAGCTTGGCTACAGATCATCTCTACAATGAGCAGTTCTTC
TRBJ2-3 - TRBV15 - CATSRDPSTDTQYF TGTGCCACCAGCAGAGACCCCAGCACAGATACGCAGTATTTT
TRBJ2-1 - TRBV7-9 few CASSSLSGGGLYNEQFF TGTGCCAGCAGCTCCCTTAGCGGCGGCGGCCTCTACAATGAGCAGTTCTTC
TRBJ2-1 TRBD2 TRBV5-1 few CASSLALAGVEQFF TGCGCCAGCAGCTTGGCTCTAGCGGGAGTTGAGCAGTTCTTC
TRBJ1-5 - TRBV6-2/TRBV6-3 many CASRHGPPSNQPQHF TGTGCCAGCAGGCACGGTCCCCCTAGCAATCAGCCCCAGCATTTT
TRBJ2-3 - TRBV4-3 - CASSQVRDLATDTQYF TGCGCCAGCAGCCAAGTGAGGGATCTAGCAACAGATACGCAGTATTTT
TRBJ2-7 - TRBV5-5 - CASSFSPGPYEQYF TGTGCCAGCAGCTTCAGCCCGGGACCCTACGAGCAGTACTTC
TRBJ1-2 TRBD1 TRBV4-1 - CASSLRDRGTGYTF TGCGCCAGCAGCCTCCGGGACAGAGGGACCGGCTACACCTTC